This T cell receptor beta chain was sequenced for a study of CD8+CD57+ T cells in acquired aplastic anemia (dated by TCRdb to about 2018). Context from the whole study: A mean of about 3 ug of DNA, ranging from roughly 0.18 to 30 ug, was extracted from sorted CD4+ and CD8+ cells. A CD8+CD57+ expansion meant a frequency higher than the mean frequency seen in healthy subjects.

General study outcomes and caveats: Some 30 CD8+ CDR3 sequences were found to be shared between patients and controls, but these sequences appeared to be highly expressed in patients and within the immunodominant clones of the patients. CD8+ Simpson's diversity did not differ significantly between patients and healthy controls (P=0.060).

TCR beta VDJ combination and CDR3 sequence profiling used genomic DNA as the template. An Illumina HiSeq 2000 was used for TCR repertoire sequencing. In the authors' own workflow: TRBV/TRBJ rearrangement plots, CDR3 size and DJ length profiles, and Simpson's diversity index were used to assess repertoires. The most abundant DNA sequence in the deep sequencing data was defined as the immunodominant clone. CDR3 amino acid sequences were checked for sharing across subjects and were also compared against the VDJdb database and published repertoires. Starting from the raw public reads, TCRdb applied fastp trimming at Q25, assembled clones with MiXCR and retained in-frame beta chains. Rows with one shared CDR3 protein collapse into an entry with the most common genes and DNA. The V and J calls follow TCRdb's processing rather than the paper's. This sample has a few hundred thousand distinct CDR3 sequences in its table, and over 40% of those were observed once. Of the sample, 20% falls within the top ten clones.

Expansion of CD8+CD57+ cells had been shown by flow cytometry in the patients chosen for sequencing. Severe acquired aplastic anemia was diagnosed in all patients according to International Study of Aplastic Anemia and Agranulocytosis and Camitta criteria. Patients had received no therapy at the time of blood sampling. In this study, sorted CD4+ and CD8+ T cells from the blood of healthy subjects and of severe aplastic anemia patients had their TCR repertoires deep-sequenced. Patients were enrolled under clinicaltrials.gov protocols 00001620, 01623167, 00001397, 00071045, 00081523 and 00961064 in the USA. Ficoll-Paque density gradient centrifugation was used to isolate peripheral blood mononuclear cells. Before DNA was extracted, CD4+ and CD8+ T cells were sorted using either FACS or magnetic beads. This clonotype has a count of ten or more. Which antigen it targets is not known. The input lacks base qualities; no much larger clone sits a single base away.

The specimen sequenced was sorted CD4+, CD8+, or CD8+CD57+ T cells (not recorded which) from PBMCs. The receptor comes from a human donor with aplastic anemia.

The CDR3 sequence is CASSLVALGEPYEQYF. The bases are TGTGCCAGCAGCTTAGTCGCCCTCGGAGAGCCCTACGAGCAGTACTTC. The sequence links TRBV7-6 to TRBJ2-7; too little of a D gene remains to name it. Counted from cysteine to phenylalanine, this CDR3 has 16 amino acids. Only CDR3 DNA is held: 48 bases, read in frame from base 1. CDR1 and CDR2 are read off the germline V gene as SGHVS and FNYEAQ. The junction shows trimming of 1 base on V and 2 bases on J, plus 15 bases between the germline ends.